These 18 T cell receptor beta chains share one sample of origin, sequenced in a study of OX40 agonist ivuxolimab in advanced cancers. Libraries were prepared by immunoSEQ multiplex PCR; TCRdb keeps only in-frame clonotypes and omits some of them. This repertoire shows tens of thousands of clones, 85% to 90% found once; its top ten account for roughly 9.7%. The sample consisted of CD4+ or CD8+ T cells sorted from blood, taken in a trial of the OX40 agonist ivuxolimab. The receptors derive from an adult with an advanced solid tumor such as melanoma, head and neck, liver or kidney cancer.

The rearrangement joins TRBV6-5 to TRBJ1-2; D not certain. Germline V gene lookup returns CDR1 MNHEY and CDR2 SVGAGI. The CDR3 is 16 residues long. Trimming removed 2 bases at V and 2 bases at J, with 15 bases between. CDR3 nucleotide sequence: TGTGCCAGCAGTTACGCACCGGCCGAAGGGAACTATGGCTACACCTTC. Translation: CASSYAPAEGNYGYTF.

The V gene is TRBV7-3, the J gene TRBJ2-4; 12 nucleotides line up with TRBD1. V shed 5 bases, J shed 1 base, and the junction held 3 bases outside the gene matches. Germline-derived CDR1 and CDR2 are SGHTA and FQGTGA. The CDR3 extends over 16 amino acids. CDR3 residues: CASSAGTGGAKNIQYF. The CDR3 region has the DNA TGTGCCAGCAGCGCCGGGACAGGGGGCGCCAAAAACATTCAGTACTTC.

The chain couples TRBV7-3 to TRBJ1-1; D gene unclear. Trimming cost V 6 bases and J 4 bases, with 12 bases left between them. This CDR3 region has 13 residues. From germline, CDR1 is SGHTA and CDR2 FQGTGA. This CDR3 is CASRKGTSTEAFF. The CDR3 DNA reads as TGTGCCAGCAGGAAGGGCACAAGCACTGAAGCTTTCTTT.

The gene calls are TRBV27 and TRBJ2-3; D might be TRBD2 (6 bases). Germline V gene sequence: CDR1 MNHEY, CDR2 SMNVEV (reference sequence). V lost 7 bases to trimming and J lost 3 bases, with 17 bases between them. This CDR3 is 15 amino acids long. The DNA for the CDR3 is TGTGCCAGCACTGATGGGGCGGGACCTACAGATACGCAGTATTTT. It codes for CASTDGAGPTDTQYF.

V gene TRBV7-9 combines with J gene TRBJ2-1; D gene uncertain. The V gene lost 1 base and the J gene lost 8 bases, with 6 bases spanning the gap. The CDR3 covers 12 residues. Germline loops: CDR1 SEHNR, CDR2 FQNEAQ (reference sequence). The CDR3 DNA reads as TGTGCCAGCAGCTTAGTTGGGGATGAGCAGTTCTTC. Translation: CASSLVGDEQFF.

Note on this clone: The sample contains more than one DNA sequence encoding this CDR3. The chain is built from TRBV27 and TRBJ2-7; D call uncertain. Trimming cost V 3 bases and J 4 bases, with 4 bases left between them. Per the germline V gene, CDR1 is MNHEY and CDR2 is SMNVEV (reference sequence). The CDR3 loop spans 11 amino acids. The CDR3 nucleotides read TGTGCCAGCAGTTTCGGTTACGAGCAGTACTTC. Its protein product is CASSFGYEQYF.

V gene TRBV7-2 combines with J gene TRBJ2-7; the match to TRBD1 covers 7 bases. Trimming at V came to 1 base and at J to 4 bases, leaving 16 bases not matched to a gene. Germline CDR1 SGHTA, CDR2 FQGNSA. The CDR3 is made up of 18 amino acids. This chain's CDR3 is CASSLEERDSWFGYEQYF. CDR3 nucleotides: TGTGCCAGCAGCTTAGAAGAAAGGGACAGTTGGTTCGGTTACGAGCAGTACTTC. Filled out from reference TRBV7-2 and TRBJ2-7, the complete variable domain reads GAGVSQSPSNKVTEKGKDVELRCDPISGHTALYWYRQSLGQGLEFLIYFQGNSAPDKSGLPSDRFSAERTGGSVSTLTIQRTQQEDSAVYLCASSLEERDSWFGYEQYFGPGTRLTVT.

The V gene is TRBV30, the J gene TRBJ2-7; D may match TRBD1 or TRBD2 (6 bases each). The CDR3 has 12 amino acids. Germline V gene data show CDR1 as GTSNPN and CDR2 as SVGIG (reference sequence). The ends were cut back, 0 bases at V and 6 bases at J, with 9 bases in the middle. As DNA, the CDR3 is TGTGCCTGGAGTGTAGGGGGGCTCGAGCAGTACTTC. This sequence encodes CAWSVGGLEQYF.

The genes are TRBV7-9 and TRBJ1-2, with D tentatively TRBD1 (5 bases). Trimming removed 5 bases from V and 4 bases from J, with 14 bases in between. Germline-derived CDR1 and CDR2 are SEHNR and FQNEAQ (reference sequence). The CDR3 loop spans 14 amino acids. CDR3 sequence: CASSPVAGTYGYTF. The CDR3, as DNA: TGTGCCAGCAGCCCAGTTGCAGGGACCTATGGCTACACCTTC.

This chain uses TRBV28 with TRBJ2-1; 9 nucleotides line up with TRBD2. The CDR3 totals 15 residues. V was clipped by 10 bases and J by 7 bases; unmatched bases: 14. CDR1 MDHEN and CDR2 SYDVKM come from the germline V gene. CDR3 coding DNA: TGTGCCACCCTATCTAGCGGGATAATGGAGAATGAGCAGTTCTTC. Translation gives CATLSSGIMENEQFF.

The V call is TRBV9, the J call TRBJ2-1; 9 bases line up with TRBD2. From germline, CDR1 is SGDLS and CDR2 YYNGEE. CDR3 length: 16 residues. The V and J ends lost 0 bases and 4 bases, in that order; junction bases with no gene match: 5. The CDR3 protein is CASSVVIAGVYNEQFF. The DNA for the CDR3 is TGTGCCAGCAGCGTAGTTATAGCGGGGGTGTACAATGAGCAGTTCTTC.

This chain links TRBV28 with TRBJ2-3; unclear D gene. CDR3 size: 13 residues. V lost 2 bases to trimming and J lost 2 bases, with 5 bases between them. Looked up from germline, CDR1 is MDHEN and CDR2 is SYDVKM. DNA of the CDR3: TGTGCCAGCAGTTTAGGGATCACAGATACGCAGTATTTT. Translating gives CASSLGITDTQYF. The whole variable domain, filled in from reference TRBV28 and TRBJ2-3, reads DVKVTQSSRYLVKRTGEKVFLECVQDMDHENMFWYRQDPGLGLRLIYFSYDVKMKEKGDIPEGYSVSREKKERFSLILESASTNQTSMYLCASSLGITDTQYFGPGTRLTVL.

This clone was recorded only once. CDR3 in DNA: TGCGCCAGCAGCGTCGGACAGTCCTACGAGCAGTACTTC. It codes for CASSVGQSYEQYF. The chain carries TRBV5-1 and TRBJ2-7; possible D gene TRBD1, 6 bases. CDR1 is SGHRS, CDR2 YFSETQ, per germline. The V end was cut by 4 bases, the J end by 1 base, with 9 bases between. CDR3 length: 13 residues. The full variable domain, completed using reference TRBV5-1 and TRBJ2-7, is KAGVTQTPRYLIKTRGQQVTLSCSPISGHRSVSWYQQTPGQGLQFLFEYFSETQRNKGNFPGRFSGRQFSNSRSEMNVSTLELGDSALYLCASSVGQSYEQYFGPGTRLTVT.

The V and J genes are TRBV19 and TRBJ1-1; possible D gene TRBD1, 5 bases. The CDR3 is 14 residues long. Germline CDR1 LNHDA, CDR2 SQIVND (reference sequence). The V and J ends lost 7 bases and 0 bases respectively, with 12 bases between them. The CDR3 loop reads CASTLGPMNTEAFF. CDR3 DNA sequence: TGTGCCAGTACCCTGGGGCCCATGAACACTGAAGCTTTCTTT.

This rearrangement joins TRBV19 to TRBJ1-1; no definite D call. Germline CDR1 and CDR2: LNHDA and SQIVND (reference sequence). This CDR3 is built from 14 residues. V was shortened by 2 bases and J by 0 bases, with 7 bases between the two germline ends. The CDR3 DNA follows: TGTGCCAGTAGTATATGGGCCGTGAACACTGAAGCTTTCTTT. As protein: CASSIWAVNTEAFF.

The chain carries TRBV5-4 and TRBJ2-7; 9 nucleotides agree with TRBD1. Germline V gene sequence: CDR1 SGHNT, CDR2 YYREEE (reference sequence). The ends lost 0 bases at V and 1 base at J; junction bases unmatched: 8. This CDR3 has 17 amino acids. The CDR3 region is CASSLGAPGQGSYEQYF. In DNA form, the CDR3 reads TGTGCCAGCAGCTTGGGGGCACCGGGACAGGGTTCCTACGAGCAGTACTTC. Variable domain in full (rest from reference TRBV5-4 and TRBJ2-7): ETGVTQSPTHLIKTRGQQVTLRCSSQSGHNTVSWYQQALGQGPQFIFQYYREEENGRGNFPPRFSGLQFPNYSSELNVNALELDDSALYLCASSLGAPGQGSYEQYFGPGTRLTVT.

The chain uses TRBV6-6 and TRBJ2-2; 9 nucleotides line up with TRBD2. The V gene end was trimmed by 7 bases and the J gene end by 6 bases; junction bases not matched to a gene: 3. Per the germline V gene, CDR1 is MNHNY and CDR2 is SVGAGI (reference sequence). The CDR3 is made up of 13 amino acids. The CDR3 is CASTGGRAGELFF. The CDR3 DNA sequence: TGTGCCAGCACTGGCGGGAGGGCCGGGGAGCTGTTTTTT.

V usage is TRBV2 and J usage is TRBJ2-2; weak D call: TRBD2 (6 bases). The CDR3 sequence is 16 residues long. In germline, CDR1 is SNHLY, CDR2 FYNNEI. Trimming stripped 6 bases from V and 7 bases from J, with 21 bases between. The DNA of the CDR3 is TGTGCCAGCAGCCCTCCTCGCGCGGGATCTTTCGGGGAGCTGTTTTTT. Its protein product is CASSPPRAGSFGELFF.